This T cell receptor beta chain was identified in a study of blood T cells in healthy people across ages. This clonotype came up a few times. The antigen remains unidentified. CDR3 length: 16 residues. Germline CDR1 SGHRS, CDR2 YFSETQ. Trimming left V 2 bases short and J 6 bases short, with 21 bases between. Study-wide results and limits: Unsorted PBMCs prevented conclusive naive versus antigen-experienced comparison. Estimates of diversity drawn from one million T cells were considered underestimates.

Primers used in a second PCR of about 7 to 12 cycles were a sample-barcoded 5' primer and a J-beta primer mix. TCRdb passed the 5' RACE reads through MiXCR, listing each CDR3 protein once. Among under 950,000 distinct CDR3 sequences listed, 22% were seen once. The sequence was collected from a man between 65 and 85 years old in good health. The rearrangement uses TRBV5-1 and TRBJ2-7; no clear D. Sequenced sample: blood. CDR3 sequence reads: CASSFTTGPGPLEQYF. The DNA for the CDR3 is TGCGCCAGCAGCTTCACCACCGGACCCGGTCCACTCGAGCAGTACTTC.